These 4 T cell receptor beta chains were sequenced from one sample in a study of cytomegalovirus exposure and HLA in healthy donors. TCRdb's table, derived via immunoSEQ multiplex PCR, lists solely in-frame clones and lacks some. The sample carries 250,000 to 350,000 clones, roughly 87% recorded once. Sequencing input: PBMCs. These receptors all stem from a young woman in good health and CMV-seropositive.

The gene calls are TRBV11-1 and TRBJ1-2; the D is unclear. The CDR3 runs 13 residues. Trimming stripped 1 base from V and 8 bases from J, with 11 bases between. CDR1 is SGHAT, CDR2 FQDESV, per germline (reference sequence). For the CDR3, the DNA is TGTGCCAGCAGCTTAGGGGCGGGCTACGGCTACACCTTC. Encoded protein: CASSLGAGYGYTF.

The V gene is TRBV2, the J gene TRBJ2-5; unclear D gene. V was shortened by 7 bases and J by 1 base, with 10 bases between the two germline ends. The CDR3 has 13 amino acids. Looked up from germline, CDR1 is SNHLY and CDR2 is FYNNEI. CDR3 in DNA: TGTGCCAGCATACGGATACTCCAAGAGACCCAGTACTTC. This sequence encodes CASIRILQETQYF.

This sequence joins TRBV30 and TRBJ1-3; a possible D gene is TRBD1 (5 bases). V was shortened by 3 bases and J by 2 bases, with 8 bases between the two germline ends. The V gene's germline CDR1 is GTSNPN and CDR2 SVGIG (reference sequence). CDR3 length: 13 amino acids. CDR3 DNA sequence: TGTGCCTGGAGCGAGGGACCTGGAAACACCATATATTTT. Protein product: CAWSEGPGNTIYF.

The chain joins TRBV27 to TRBJ2-3; either TRBD1 or TRBD2 may supply D (5 bases each). Deletions cut 6 bases from V and 5 bases from J, with 21 bases between. The CDR3 runs 16 residues. Germline CDR1 reads MNHEY; CDR2 reads SMNVEV (reference sequence). CDR3 sequence (DNA): TGTGCCAGCAGGCTGTCGTCCGGTACGAGGGGAGATACGCAGTATTTT. Protein product: CASRLSSGTRGDTQYF.